This record concerns one T cell receptor (beta chain) sequence. The antigen is unknown. Germline V gene data show CDR1 as SGHNT and CDR2 as YYREEE (reference sequence). This CDR3 is 15 amino acids long. V dropped 4 bases and J dropped 4 bases, with 15 bases sitting between them. These data are taken from a study of shared clonotypes between healthy human individuals. General observations from the study: All-four-donor shared clonotypes had higher generation probabilities than non-shared clonotypes did. Naive CD4 clonotype sharing across a few donors was approximately 5%.

Method: immunoSEQ multiplex PCR; TCRdb's copy keeps in-frame clones and lacks some. Of hundreds of thousands of clones listed, around 78% are singletons. The origin of this receptor is a woman aged 25 to 45 in good health. V is TRBV5-4 and J is TRBJ1-3; maybe TRBD1 (5 bases). The sequenced sample was memory CD4+ T cells sorted from blood. Subset in this sample: CD45RA-negative fraction. In nucleotides, the CDR3 is TGTGCCAGCAGCCCGAGCGGGGGTGGAGGAAACACCATATATTTT. Translated, it gives CASSPSGGGGNTIYF.